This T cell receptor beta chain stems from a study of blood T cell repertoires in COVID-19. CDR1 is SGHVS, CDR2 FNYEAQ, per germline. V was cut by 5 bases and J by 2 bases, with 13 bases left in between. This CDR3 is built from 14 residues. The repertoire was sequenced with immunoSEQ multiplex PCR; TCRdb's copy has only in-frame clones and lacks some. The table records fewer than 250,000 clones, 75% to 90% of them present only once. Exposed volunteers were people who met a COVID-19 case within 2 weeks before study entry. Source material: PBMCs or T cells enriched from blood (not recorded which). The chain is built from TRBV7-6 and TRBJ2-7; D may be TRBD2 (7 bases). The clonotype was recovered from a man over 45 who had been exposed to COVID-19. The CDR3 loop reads CASSPLGGPYEQYV. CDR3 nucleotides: TGTGCCAGCAGCCCCCTGGGGGGGCCCTACGAGCAGTACGTC.